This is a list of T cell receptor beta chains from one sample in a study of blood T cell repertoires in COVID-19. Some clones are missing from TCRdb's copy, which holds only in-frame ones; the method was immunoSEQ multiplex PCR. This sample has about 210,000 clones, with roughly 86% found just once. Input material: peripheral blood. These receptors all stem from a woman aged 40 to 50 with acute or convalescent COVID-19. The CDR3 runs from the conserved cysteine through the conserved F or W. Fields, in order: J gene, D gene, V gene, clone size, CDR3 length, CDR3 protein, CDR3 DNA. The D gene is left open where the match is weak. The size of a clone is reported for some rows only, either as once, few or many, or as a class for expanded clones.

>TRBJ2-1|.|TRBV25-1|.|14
CASSDRRGLVEQFF
TGTGCCAGCAGTGATCGTAGGGGCTTGGTTGAGCAGTTCTTC
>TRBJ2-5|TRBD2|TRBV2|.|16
CASSLAGGRAVETQYF
TGTGCCAGCAGCCTCGCCGGCGGGAGGGCCGTCGAGACCCAGTACTTC
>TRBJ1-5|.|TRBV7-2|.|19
CASSPHSPLRGGPNQPQHF
TGTGCCAGCAGCCCCCATAGTCCCCTCAGGGGTGGTCCCAATCAGCCCCAGCATTTT
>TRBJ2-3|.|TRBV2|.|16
CASSFTGSRSTDTQYF
TGTGCCAGCAGTTTTACAGGGTCGAGGAGCACAGATACGCAGTATTTT
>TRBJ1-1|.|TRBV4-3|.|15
CASSQEWALNTEAFF
TGCGCCAGCAGCCAAGAGTGGGCATTGAACACTGAAGCTTTCTTT
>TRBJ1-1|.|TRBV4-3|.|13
CASSQAGNTEAFF
TGCGCCAGCAGCCAAGCCGGGAACACTGAAGCTTTCTTT
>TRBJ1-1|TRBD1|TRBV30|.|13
CAWGQGQNTEAFF
TGTGCCTGGGGACAGGGGCAGAACACTGAAGCTTTCTTT
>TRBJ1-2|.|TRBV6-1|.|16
CASSEAGAAKNYGYTF
TGTGCCAGCAGTGAAGCGGGGGCAGCTAAGAACTATGGCTACACCTTC
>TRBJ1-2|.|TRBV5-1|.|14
CASSLERGSEGYTF
TGCGCCAGCAGCTTGGAGAGGGGGTCGGAGGGCTACACCTTC
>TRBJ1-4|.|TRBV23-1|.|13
CADRQPTNEKLFF
TGCGCCGACAGACAGCCAACTAATGAAAAACTGTTTTTT
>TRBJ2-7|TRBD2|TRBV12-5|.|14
CASGPPGGDYEQYF
TGTGCTAGTGGTCCCCCGGGGGGGGACTACGAGCAGTACTTC
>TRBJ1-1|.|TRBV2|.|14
CASSERGLGTEAFF
TGTGCCAGCAGTGAGCGGGGGCTGGGCACTGAAGCTTTCTTT
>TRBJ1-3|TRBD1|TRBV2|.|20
CASSGRIGGQGTKSGNTIYF
TGTGCCAGCAGTGGGCGTATTGGGGGACAGGGAACGAAGTCGGGAAACACCATATATTTT
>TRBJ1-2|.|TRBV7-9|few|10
CASSPREFPF
TGTGCCAGCAGCCCCCGGGAGTTTCCCTTC
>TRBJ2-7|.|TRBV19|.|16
CASSIVATAKTYEQYF
TGTGCCAGTAGTATAGTTGCGACAGCAAAAACCTACGAGCAGTACTTC
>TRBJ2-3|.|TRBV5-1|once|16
CASSGGSARYADTQYF
TGCGCCAGCAGCGGGGGGTCGGCTAGATACGCAGATACGCAGTATTTT
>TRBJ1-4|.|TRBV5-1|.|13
CASSLEGWEKLFF
TGCGCCAGCAGCTTGGAGGGGTGGGAAAAACTGTTTTTT
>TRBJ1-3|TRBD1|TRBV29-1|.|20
CSVEDRVEDRGLLGGNTIYF
TGCAGCGTTGAAGATCGAGTTGAGGACAGGGGCCTCCTGGGTGGAAACACCATATATTTT
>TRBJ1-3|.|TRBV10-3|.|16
CAIGGGLEVGGNTIYF
TGTGCCATCGGCGGCGGTCTTGAAGTCGGTGGAAACACCATATATTTT
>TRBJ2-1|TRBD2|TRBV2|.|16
CASSDLAGGPGNEQFF
TGTGCCAGCAGTGACCTAGCGGGGGGGCCGGGGAATGAGCAGTTCTTC